Presented here are 18 T cell receptor beta chains from one specimen sequenced in a study of cytomegalovirus exposure and HLA in healthy donors. TCRdb's table, derived via immunoSEQ multiplex PCR, lists solely in-frame clones and lacks some. Here the sample spans more than 95,000 clones, approximately 94% being singletons. The sequencing sample was made of PBMCs. Receptors were obtained from a man in his late teens or twenties in good health and CMV-seronegative.

The rearrangement links TRBV28 to TRBJ2-7, with D possibly being TRBD2 (5 bases). Trimming pared 3 bases from V and 2 bases from J, leaving 17 bases between. Germline-derived CDR1 and CDR2 are MDHEN and SYDVKM. There are 16 residues in the CDR3. CDR3 bases: TGTGCCAGCAGTTTTCCCGACATCGGAGGAACCTACGAGCAGTACTTC. Translated: CASSFPDIGGTYEQYF. Variable domain in full (rest from reference TRBV28 and TRBJ2-7): DVKVTQSSRYLVKRTGEKVFLECVQDMDHENMFWYRQDPGLGLRLIYFSYDVKMKEKGDIPEGYSVSREKKERFSLILESASTNQTSMYLCASSFPDIGGTYEQYFGPGTRLTVT.

The V call is TRBV29-1, the J call TRBJ2-5; 7 bases line up with TRBD2. This CDR3 comprises 13 residues. Germline V gene data show CDR1 as SQVTM and CDR2 as ANQGSEA. Trimming took 7 bases from V and 7 from J; bases not matched to a gene: 12. The CDR3: CSADGLGEVTQYF. Here the CDR3 DNA reads TGCAGCGCCGACGGACTAGGGGAGGTGACCCAGTACTTC. Full variable domain (rest looked up from reference TRBV29-1 and TRBJ2-5): SAVISQKPSRDICQRGTSLTIQCQVDSQVTMMFWYRQQPGQSLTLIATANQGSEATYESGFVIDKFPISRPNLTFSTLTVSNMSPEDSSIYLCSADGLGEVTQYFGPGTRLLVL.

By sample share, this clone is medium-sized (0.01 to 0.1%). V gene TRBV28 combines with J gene TRBJ2-2, with 7 bases aligning to TRBD2. The CDR3 extends over 15 amino acids. Germline trimming cut 7 bases from V and 8 bases from J; bases unmatched to any gene: 13. Germline values: CDR1 MDHEN, CDR2 SYDVKM. The CDR3 coding sequence is TGTGCCAGCAACGCCTGGGAGCGGGAAACGGGGGAGCTGTTTTTT. Translated, it gives CASNAWERETGELFF.

This clone was counted once. The V call is TRBV11-2, the J call TRBJ2-1; 15 bases match TRBD2. Looked up from germline, CDR1 is SGHAT and CDR2 is FQNNGV. V shed 5 bases, J shed 3 bases, and the junction held 5 bases outside the gene matches. CDR3 length equals 17 residues. DNA for the CDR3: TGTGCCAGCAGCCTACCGGGACTAGCGGGGGGCTACAATGAGCAGTTCTTC. It specifies CASSLPGLAGGYNEQFF. The variable domain in full, with the rest retrieved from reference TRBV11-2 and TRBJ2-1, is EAGVAQSPRYKIIEKRQSVAFWCNPISGHATLYWYQQILGQGPKLLIQFQNNGVVDDSQLPKDRFSAERLKGVDSTLKIQPAKLEDSAVYLCASSLPGLAGGYNEQFFGPGTRLTVL.

The chain joins TRBV9 to TRBJ2-1, with D tentatively TRBD1 (5 bases). Trimming stripped 4 bases from V and 7 bases from J, with 15 bases between. The CDR3 extends over 14 amino acids. The germline V gene has CDR1 SGDLS and CDR2 YYNGEE. The CDR3 here is CASSPQGDWNEQFF. The CDR3 coding sequence is TGTGCCAGCAGCCCCCAGGGTGACTGGAATGAGCAGTTCTTC.

The chain joins TRBV18 to TRBJ2-1; 8 positions match TRBD1. This CDR3 is built from 13 residues. Trimming removed 8 bases from V and 8 bases from J; junction bases left unmatched: 8. Germline V gene lookup returns CDR1 KGHSH and CDR2 LQKENI. DNA for the CDR3: TGTGCCAGCGGGTGGACAGGGAACGATGAGCAGTTCTTC. This encodes CASGWTGNDEQFF.

V and J are TRBV4-3 and TRBJ2-1; no firm D call. CDR1 LGHNA and CDR2 YSLEER come from the germline V gene. V was cut by 1 base and J by 0 bases, with 7 bases left in between. This CDR3 spans 15 amino acids. The CDR3 DNA follows: TGCGCCAGCAGCCAAGCGAAGAGCTCCTACAATGAGCAGTTCTTC. This encodes CASSQAKSSYNEQFF.

The CDR3, as DNA: TGTGCCAGCAGCTTATCGTTTCTGGGGCGGGAGACCCAGTACTTC. Its protein product is CASSLSFLGRETQYF. This chain connects TRBV7-9 to TRBJ2-5; D might be TRBD1 (5 bases). The CDR3 length is 15 residues. Trimming took 2 bases from V and 5 from J, leaving 15 bases between them. Germline loops: CDR1 SEHNR, CDR2 FQNEAQ (reference sequence).

This clone was seen a single time. The J gene is TRBJ1-5, the V gene TRBV28, with unresolved D. V was clipped by 4 bases and J by 3 bases, with 13 bases between them. The CDR3 consists of 15 residues. Germline V lookup: CDR1 MDHEN, CDR2 SYDVKM. In DNA form, the CDR3 reads TGTGCCAGCAGTTCCAACCGTTACTCCAATCAGCCCCAGCATTTT. Amino acid sequence: CASSSNRYSNQPQHF.

CDR3: CASSEAGTPNYGYTF. CDR3 nucleotide sequence: TGTGCCAGCAGTGAAGCGGGGACACCGAACTATGGCTACACCTTC. The chain joins TRBV6-1 to TRBJ1-2; D possibly corresponds to TRBD1 (6 bases). This CDR3 contains 15 residues. From germline, CDR1 is MNHNS and CDR2 SASEGT. V lost 0 bases, J lost 2 bases, and 10 bases lay in between.

V usage is TRBV4-1 and J usage is TRBJ2-7, with 9 bases aligning to TRBD2. The trim removed 0 bases at V and 2 bases at J, leaving 5 bases unmatched. In germline, CDR1 is MGHRA, CDR2 YSYEKL. The CDR3 loop spans 16 amino acids. CDR3 DNA sequence: TGCGCCAGCAGCCAAGAATTAGCGGGGGTCGCCTACGAGCAGTACTTC. It is translated as CASSQELAGVAYEQYF.

The DNA for the CDR3 is TGTGCCAGCTTGGCAGGAGGTGAAAAACTGTTTTTT. It specifies CASLAGGEKLFF. The genes are TRBV28 and TRBJ1-4; no clear D gene. This CDR3 is 12 amino acids long. V lost 8 bases, J lost 7 bases, and 11 bases lay in between. The germline V gene has CDR1 MDHEN and CDR2 SYDVKM.

This sequence joins TRBV5-5 and TRBJ1-5; no definite D call. V lost 0 bases and J 0 bases, leaving 10 bases between the germline ends. Germline V lookup: CDR1 SGHKS, CDR2 YYEKEE (reference sequence). This CDR3 has 16 residues. CDR3 residues: CASSLDVRYSNQPQHF. Here the CDR3 DNA reads TGTGCCAGCAGCTTGGATGTCAGGTATAGCAATCAGCCCCAGCATTTT.

V is TRBV9 and J is TRBJ2-1, with TRBD1 matching 8 bases. CDR1 is SGDLS and CDR2 is YYNGEE in the germline V gene. The CDR3 is made up of 15 amino acids. With V trimmed by 1 base and J by 3 bases, 3 bases remained unmatched. CDR3 bases: TGTGCCAGCAGCGTAAACAGGGGGTACTACAATGAGCAGTTCTTC. Encoded protein: CASSVNRGYYNEQFF.

As DNA, the CDR3 is TGCGCCAGCAGCTCGGCCGACGGGGGAGGGATCGACTACGAGCAGTACTTC. Translation: CASSSADGGGIDYEQYF. The V gene is TRBV4-1, the J gene TRBJ2-7; TRBD2 matches 7 bases. Germline CDR1 MGHRA, CDR2 YSYEKL. The CDR3 consists of 17 residues. V shed 5 bases and J 3 bases; nucleotides not matched to a gene: 16.

Comments on this clone: Other nucleotide sequences in the sample specify the same CDR3. This rearrangement joins TRBV6-5 to TRBJ1-2, with TRBD1 matching over 10 bases. V shed 5 bases and J 2 bases; nucleotides not matched to a gene: 2. Germline V CDR1 and CDR2: MNHEY, SVGAGI. The CDR3 covers 14 residues. CDR3 nucleotides: TGTGCCAGCAGTCGGGACAGGGGCAACTATGGCTACACCTTC. It is translated as CASSRDRGNYGYTF.

This chain links TRBV15 with TRBJ1-2, with D perhaps TRBD1 (5 bases). V lost 0 bases, J lost 7 bases, and 15 bases lay in between. This CDR3 region has 15 residues. Germline loops: CDR1 LNHNV, CDR2 YYDKDF (reference sequence). The CDR3 loop is CATSRDLAGGGGYTF. The DNA of the CDR3 is TGTGCCACCAGCAGAGATTTGGCGGGCGGGGGTGGCTACACCTTC.

This clone was detected once. The rearrangement uses TRBV10-3 and TRBJ2-3; 10 nucleotides match TRBD1. The CDR3 spans 16 residues. Germline V gene sequence: CDR1 ENHRY, CDR2 SYGVKD. The ends lost 2 bases at V and 7 bases at J; junction bases unmatched: 9. The CDR3 coding sequence is TGTGCCATCAGTGAGGGACAGGGGGGGATTTGGCATACGCAGTATTTT. This sequence encodes CAISEGQGGIWHTQYF.